This entry is about one T cell receptor beta chain. What it recognizes is unknown. Germline CDR1 is MGHRA and CDR2 is YSYEKL. The CDR3 is made up of 13 amino acids. The junction had 1 base not matched to a gene; V was cut back by 5 bases and J by 3 bases. The data belong to a study of metastatic and nonmetastatic thyroid tumors. For the study at large: Patients with malignant and benign thyroid disease provided blood and tumor or nodule tissue, whose repertoires were compared.

Thyroid surgery took place with no prior treatment in any patient. Per the original data handling: Clinicopathological groups differed in CDR3, with these differences serving to build a distant-metastasis classifier for papillary thyroid cancer. TCRdb used MiXCR to call clones anew from the PCR reads. V and J calls and clone size were set by TCRdb, not the authors. Here the sample spans several thousand clones, roughly 27% being singletons. Study-wide findings and caveats: The reported finding was significantly higher TCR beta diversity in malignant thyroid tumors relative to benign nodules, in blood and tumor.

This chain links TRBV4-1 with TRBJ2-7, with 10 bases fitting TRBD1. The specimen was adjacent normal tissue. This sequence originates from a male donor with papillary thyroid cancer or a benign thyroid nodule (not recorded which). Some clones in this sample may be carry-over from other donors' samples. The CDR3 loop is CASSWTGGYEQYF. The CDR3 bases are TGCGCCAGCAGCTGGACAGGGGGCTACGAGCAGTACTTC.